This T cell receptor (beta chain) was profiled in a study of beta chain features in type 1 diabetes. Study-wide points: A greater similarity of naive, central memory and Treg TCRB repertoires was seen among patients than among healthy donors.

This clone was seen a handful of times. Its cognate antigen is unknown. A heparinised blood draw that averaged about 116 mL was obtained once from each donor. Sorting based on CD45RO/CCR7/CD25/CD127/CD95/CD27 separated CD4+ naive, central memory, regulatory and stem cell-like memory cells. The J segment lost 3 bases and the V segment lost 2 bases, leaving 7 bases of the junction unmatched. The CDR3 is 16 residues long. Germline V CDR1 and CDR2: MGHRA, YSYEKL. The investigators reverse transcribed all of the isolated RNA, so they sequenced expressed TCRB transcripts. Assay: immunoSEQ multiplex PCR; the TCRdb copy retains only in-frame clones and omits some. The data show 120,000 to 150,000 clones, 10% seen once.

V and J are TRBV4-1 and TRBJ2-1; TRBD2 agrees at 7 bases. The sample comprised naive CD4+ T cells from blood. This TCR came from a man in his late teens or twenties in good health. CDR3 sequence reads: CASSQKRPSGYNEQFF. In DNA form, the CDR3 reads TGCGCCAGCAGCCAAAAAAGGCCTAGCGGCTACAATGAGCAGTTCTTC.